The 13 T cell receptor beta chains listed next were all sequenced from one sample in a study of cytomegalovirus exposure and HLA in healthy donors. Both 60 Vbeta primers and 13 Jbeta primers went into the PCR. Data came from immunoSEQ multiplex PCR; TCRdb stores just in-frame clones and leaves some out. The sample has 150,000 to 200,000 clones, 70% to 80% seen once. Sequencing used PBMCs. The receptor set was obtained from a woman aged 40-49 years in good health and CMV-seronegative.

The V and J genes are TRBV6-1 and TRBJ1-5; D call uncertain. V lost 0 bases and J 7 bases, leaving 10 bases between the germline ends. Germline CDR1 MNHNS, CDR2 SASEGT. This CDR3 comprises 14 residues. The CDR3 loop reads CASSEAAVRQPQHF. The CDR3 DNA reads TGTGCCAGCAGTGAAGCGGCAGTGCGGCAGCCCCAGCATTTT.

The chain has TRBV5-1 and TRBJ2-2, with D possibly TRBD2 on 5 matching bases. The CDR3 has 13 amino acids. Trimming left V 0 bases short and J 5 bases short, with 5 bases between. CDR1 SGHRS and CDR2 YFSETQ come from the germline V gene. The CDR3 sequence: CASSLGGTGELFF. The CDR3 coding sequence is TGCGCCAGCAGCTTGGGAGGGACCGGGGAGCTGTTTTTT.

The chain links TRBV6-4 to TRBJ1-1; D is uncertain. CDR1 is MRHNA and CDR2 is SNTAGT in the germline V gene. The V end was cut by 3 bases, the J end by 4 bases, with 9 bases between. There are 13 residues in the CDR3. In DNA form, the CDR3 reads TGTGCCAGCAGTGAATATGAGGGCACTGAAGCTTTCTTT. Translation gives CASSEYEGTEAFF.

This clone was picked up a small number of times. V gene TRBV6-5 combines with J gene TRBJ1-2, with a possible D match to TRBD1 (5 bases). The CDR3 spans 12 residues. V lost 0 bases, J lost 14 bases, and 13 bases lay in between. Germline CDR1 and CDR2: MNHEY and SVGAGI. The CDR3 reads CASSYSGRALTF. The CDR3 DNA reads TGTGCCAGCAGTTACTCAGGCAGGGCCCTGACCTTC.

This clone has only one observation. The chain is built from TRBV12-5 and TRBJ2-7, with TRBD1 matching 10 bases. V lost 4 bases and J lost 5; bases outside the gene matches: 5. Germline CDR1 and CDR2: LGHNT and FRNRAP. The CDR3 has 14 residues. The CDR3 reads CASGSRDRGDEQYF. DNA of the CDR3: TGTGCTAGTGGTTCCCGGGACAGGGGCGACGAGCAGTACTTC.

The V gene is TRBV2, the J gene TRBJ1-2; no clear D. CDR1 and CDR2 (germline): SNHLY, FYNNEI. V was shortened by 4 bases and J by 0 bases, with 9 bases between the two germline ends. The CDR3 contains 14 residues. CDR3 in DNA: TGTGCCAGCAGTGTGAGGGCCGCTAACTATGGCTACACCTTC. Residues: CASSVRAANYGYTF.

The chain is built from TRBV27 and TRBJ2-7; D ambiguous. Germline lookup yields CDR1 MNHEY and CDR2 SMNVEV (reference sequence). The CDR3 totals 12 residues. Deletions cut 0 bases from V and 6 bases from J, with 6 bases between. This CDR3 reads CASSLSSGEQYF. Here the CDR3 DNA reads TGTGCCAGCAGTTTATCCTCGGGCGAGCAGTACTTC.

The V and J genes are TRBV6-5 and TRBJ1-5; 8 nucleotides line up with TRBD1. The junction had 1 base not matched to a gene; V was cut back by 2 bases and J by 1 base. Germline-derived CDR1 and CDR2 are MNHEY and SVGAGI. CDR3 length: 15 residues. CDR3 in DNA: TGTGCCAGCAGTTACGACAGGGGAAGCAATCAGCCCCAGCATTTT. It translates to CASSYDRGSNQPQHF.

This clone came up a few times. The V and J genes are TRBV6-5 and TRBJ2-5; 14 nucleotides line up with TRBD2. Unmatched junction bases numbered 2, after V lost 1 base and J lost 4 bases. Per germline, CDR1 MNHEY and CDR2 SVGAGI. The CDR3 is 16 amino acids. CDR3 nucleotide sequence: TGTGCCAGCAGTTACTTTGGACTAGCGGGAGGAGAGACCCAGTACTTC. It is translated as CASSYFGLAGGETQYF.

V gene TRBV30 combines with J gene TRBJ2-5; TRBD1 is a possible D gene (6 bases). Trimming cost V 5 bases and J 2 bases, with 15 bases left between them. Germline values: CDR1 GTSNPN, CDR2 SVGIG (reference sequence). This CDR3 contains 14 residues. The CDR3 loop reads CAWGLARGQETQYF. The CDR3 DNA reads TGTGCCTGGGGTCTTGCCAGGGGTCAAGAGACCCAGTACTTC.

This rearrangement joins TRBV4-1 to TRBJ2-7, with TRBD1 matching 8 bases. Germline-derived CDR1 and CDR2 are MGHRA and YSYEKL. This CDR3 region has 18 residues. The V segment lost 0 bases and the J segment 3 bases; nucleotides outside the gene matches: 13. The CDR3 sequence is CASSQDPDIRQGFYEQYF. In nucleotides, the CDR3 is TGCGCCAGCAGCCAAGATCCAGATATCCGACAGGGGTTCTACGAGCAGTACTTC.

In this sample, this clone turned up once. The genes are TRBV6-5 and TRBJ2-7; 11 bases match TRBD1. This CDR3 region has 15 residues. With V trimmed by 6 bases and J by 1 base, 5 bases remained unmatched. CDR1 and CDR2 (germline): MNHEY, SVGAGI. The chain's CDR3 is CASSLGTGGSYEQYF. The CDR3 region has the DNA TGTGCCAGCAGCCTCGGGACAGGGGGATCCTACGAGCAGTACTTC.

CDR3 sequence (DNA): TGTGCCAGCAGCCTGCGGCGGGAGAAGAGGAGCGAGCAGTACTTC. It specifies CASSLRREKRSEQYF. The chain recombines TRBV7-9 with TRBJ2-7; the match to TRBD2 covers 7 bases. V gave up 5 bases and J gave up 6 bases; unmatched junction bases: 13. The CDR3 has 15 amino acids. Germline loops: CDR1 SEHNR, CDR2 FQNEAQ (reference sequence). Complete variable domain (other parts from reference TRBV7-9 and TRBJ2-7): DTGVSQNPRHKITKRGQNVTFRCDPISEHNRLYWYRQTLGQGPEFLTYFQNEAQLEKSRLLSDRFSAERPKGSFSTLEIQRTEQGDSAMYLCASSLRREKRSEQYFGPGTRLTVT.